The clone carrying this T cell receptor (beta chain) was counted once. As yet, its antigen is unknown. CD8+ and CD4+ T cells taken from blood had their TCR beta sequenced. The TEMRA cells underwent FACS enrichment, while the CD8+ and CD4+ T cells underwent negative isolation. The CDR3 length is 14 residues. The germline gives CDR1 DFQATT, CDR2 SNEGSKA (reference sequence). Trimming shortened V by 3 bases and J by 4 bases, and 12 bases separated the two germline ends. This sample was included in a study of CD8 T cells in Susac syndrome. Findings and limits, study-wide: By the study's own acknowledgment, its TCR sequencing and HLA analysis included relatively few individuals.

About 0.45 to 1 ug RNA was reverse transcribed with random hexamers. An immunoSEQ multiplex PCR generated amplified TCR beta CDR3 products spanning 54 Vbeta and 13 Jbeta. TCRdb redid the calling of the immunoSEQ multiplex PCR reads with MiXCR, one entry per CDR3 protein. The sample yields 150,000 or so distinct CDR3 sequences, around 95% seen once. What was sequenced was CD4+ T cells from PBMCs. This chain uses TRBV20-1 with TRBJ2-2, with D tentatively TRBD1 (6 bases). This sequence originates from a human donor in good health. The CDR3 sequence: CSARRQGSTGELFF. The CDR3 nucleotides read TGCAGTGCTAGGCGGCAGGGGTCCACCGGGGAGCTGTTTTTT.